This TCR beta chain was sequenced during a study of shared clonotypes between healthy human individuals. TCRdb's copy holds only in-frame clones and misses some; the assay was immunoSEQ multiplex PCR. In the table there are approximately 97,000 clones, 67% of which are singletons. The CDR3 has 14 residues. V dropped 4 bases and J dropped 5; count of bases not matched to a gene: 7. Germline V lookup: CDR1 SGHKS, CDR2 YYEKEE (reference sequence). Sequencing used memory CD8+ T cells sorted from blood. The subset denotes: CD45RO+ cells pooled with CCR7-negative TemRA cells. This clonotype originated in a man aged 30 to 45 in good health. V usage is TRBV5-5 and J usage is TRBJ2-5; 8 bases align to TRBD2. DNA for the CDR3: TGTGCCAGCAGCCGGGGACTAGTGGGTGAGACCCAGTACTTC. This codes for CASSRGLVGETQYF.